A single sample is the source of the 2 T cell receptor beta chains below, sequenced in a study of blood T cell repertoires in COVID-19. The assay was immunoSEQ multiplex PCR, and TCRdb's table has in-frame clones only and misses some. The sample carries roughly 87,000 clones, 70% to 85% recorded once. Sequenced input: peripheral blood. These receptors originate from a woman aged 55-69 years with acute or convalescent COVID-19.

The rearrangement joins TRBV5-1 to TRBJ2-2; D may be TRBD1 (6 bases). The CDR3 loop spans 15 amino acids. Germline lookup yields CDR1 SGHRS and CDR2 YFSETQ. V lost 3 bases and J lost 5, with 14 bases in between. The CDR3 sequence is CASSSGTPGTGELFF. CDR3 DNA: TGCGCCAGCAGCTCCGGGACACCAGGAACCGGGGAGCTGTTTTTT.

The CDR3 DNA reads TGTGCCAGCAGTGACGAGGGTTCGACTGGGGCCAACGTCCTGACTTTC. Its translation is CASSDEGSTGANVLTF. The genes are TRBV6-4 and TRBJ2-6; possible D gene TRBD2, 5 bases. Germline V gene sequence: CDR1 MRHNA, CDR2 SNTAGT. The CDR3 sequence is 16 residues long. V dropped 2 bases and J dropped 2 bases, with 10 bases sitting between them.